This T cell receptor (beta chain) is from a study of technical replicates of blood from several donors. Sequencing was performed with immunoSEQ multiplex PCR; in TCRdb, only in-frame clones are kept and a portion is missing. The sample lists under 55,000 clones, more than 95% occurring once. This clone was detected only once. Germline V gene sequence: CDR1 LNHDA, CDR2 SQIVND (reference sequence). V lost 7 bases to trimming and J lost 1 base, with 17 bases between them. This CDR3 has 15 residues. The rearrangement links TRBV19 to TRBJ2-7; D remains ambiguous. The sequenced material came from T cells isolated from PBMCs. This sequence originates from a human donor in good health. CDR3 DNA sequence: TGTGCCAGTAATAACAACCATGCTTCATCCTACGAGCAGTACTTC. It codes for CASNNNHASSYEQYF.